Listed here is a single T cell receptor (beta chain). The CDR3 sequence is 14 residues long. Looked up from germline, CDR1 is MNHNS and CDR2 is SASEGT. J gave up 6 bases and V 7 bases, and 8 bases lay outside the gene matches. The repertoire was sequenced with immunoSEQ multiplex PCR; TCRdb's copy has only in-frame clones and lacks some. The sample has approximately 89,000 clones, approximately 94% seen once; the top ten hold 0.7% to 0.95%. This specimen comes from a study of T cell changes during pregnancy in multiple sclerosis. The chain has TRBV6-1 and TRBJ1-5; 8 positions match TRBD1. This sample comprised peripheral blood, obtained in the third trimester of pregnancy. This TCR derives from a female donor with multiple sclerosis, enrolled in a pregnancy study. The CDR3 here is CASNRGQGGQPQHF. The CDR3 DNA reads as TGTGCCAGCAATAGAGGACAGGGCGGTCAGCCCCAGCATTTT.